This T cell receptor (beta chain) was profiled in a study of blood T cell repertoires in COVID-19. For the study at large: Acute and convalescent COVID-19 samples came from the United States, Italy and Spain.

V lost 0 bases and J lost 1; bases outside the gene matches: 12. The germline V gene encodes CDR1 SGHTA and CDR2 FQGNSA. The CDR3 spans 18 residues. In the source study's methods: Researchers report that nucleated cell counts were estimated from reference gene primer amplification. Produced via immunoSEQ multiplex PCR; TCRdb's table is partial and in-frame only. D and trimming come from the DNA, and the V and J calls and clone size come from that table. Among 250,000 or so clones listed, 90% were seen once. Participants spanned ages about 18 to 90 years and resided in some 22 US areas. Clinical history as reported by participants underpinned cohort assignment.

This chain connects TRBV7-2 to TRBJ2-7; 7 bases match TRBD1. This TCR was recovered from a woman aged 30 to 39 with acute COVID-19. Sequences were obtained from PBMCs or T cells enriched from blood (not recorded which). The CDR3 here is CASSLAPPGQSYSYEQYF. The CDR3 DNA sequence: TGTGCCAGCAGCTTAGCACCCCCGGGACAGAGCTATTCCTACGAGCAGTACTTC.